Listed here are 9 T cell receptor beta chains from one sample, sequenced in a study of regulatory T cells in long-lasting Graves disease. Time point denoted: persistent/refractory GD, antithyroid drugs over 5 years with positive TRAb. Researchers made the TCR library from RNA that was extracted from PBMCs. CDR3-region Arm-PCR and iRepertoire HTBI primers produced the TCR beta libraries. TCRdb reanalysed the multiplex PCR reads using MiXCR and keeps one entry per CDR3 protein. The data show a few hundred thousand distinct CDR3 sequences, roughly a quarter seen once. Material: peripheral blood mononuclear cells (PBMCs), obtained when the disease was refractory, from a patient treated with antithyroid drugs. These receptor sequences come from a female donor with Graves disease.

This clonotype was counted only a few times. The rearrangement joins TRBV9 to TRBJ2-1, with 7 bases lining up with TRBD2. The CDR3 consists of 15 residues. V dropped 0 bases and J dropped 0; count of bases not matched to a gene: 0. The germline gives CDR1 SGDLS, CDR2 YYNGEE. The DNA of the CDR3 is TGTGCCAGCAGCGTAGCGGGAGGCTCCTACAATGAGCAGTTCTTC. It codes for CASSVAGGSYNEQFF.

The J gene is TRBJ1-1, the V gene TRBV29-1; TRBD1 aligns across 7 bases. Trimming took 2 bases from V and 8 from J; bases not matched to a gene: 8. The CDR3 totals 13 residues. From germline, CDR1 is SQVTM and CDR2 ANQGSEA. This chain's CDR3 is CSVERKGAYEAFF. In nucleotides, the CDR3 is TGCAGCGTTGAAAGGAAGGGGGCCTACGAAGCTTTCTTT.

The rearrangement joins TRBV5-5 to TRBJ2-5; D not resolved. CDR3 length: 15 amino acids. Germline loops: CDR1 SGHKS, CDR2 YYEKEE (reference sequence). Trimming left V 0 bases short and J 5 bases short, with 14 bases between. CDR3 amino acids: CASSLEGEVSETQYF. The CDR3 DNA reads TGTGCCAGCAGCTTGGAGGGTGAGGTTTCCGAGACCCAGTACTTC.

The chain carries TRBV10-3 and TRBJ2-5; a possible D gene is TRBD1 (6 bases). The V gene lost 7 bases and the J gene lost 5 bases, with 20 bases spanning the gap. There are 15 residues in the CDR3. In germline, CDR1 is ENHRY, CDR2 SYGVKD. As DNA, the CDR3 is TGTGCCATCACCGCGACAGGCGCGAAGGGGGAGACCCAGTACTTC. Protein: CAITATGAKGETQYF.

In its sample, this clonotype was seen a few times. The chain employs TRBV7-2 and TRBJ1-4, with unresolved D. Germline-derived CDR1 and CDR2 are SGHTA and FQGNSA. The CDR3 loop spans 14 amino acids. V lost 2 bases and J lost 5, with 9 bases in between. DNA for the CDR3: TGTGCCAGCAGCTTAAGGAGACCAAATGAAAAACTGTTTTTT. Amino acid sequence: CASSLRRPNEKLFF.

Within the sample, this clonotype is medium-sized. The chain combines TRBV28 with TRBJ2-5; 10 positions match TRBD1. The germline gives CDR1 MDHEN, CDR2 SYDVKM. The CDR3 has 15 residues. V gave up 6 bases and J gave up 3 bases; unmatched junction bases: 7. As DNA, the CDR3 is TGTGCCAGCAGCTCCGGGACAGGGGTGGAAGAGACCCAGTACTTC. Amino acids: CASSSGTGVEETQYF.

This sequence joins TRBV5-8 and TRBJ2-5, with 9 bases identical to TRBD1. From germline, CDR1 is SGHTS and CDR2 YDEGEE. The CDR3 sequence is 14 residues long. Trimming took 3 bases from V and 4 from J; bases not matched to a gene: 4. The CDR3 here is CASSSGQGRETQYF. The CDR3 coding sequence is TGTGCCAGCAGCTCTGGACAGGGGCGAGAGACCCAGTACTTC. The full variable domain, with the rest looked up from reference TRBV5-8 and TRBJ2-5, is EAGVTQSPTHLIKTRGQQATLRCSPISGHTSVYWYQQALGLGLQFLLWYDEGEERNRGNFPPRFSGRQFPNYSSELNVNALELEDSALYLCASSSGQGRETQYFGPGTRLLVL.

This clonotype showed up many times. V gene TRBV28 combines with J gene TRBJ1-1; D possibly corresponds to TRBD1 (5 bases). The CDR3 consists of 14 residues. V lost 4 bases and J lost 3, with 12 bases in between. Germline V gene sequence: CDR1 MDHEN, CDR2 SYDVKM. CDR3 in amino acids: CASSSRVGDTEAFF. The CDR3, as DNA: TGTGCCAGCAGTTCCAGGGTGGGGGACACTGAAGCTTTCTTT.

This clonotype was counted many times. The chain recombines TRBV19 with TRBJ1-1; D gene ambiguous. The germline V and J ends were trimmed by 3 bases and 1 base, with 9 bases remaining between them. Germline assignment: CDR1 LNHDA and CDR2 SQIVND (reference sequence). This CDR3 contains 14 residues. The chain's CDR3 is CASSMGLGNTEAFF. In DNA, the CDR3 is TGTGCCAGTAGTATGGGTCTGGGGAACACTGAAGCTTTCTTT.